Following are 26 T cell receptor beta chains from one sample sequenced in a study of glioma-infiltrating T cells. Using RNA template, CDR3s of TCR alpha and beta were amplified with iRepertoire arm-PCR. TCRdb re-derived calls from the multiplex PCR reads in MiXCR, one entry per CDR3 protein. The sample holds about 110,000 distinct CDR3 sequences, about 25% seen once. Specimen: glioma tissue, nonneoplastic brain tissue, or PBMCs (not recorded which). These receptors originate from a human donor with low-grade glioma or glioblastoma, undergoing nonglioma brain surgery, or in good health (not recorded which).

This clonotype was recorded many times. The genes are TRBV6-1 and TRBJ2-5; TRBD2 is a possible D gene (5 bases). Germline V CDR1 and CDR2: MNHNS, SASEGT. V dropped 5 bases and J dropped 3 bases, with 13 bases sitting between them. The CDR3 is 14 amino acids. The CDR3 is CASSPWTVEETQYF. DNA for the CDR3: TGTGCCAGCAGTCCGTGGACTGTGGAAGAGACCCAGTACTTC.

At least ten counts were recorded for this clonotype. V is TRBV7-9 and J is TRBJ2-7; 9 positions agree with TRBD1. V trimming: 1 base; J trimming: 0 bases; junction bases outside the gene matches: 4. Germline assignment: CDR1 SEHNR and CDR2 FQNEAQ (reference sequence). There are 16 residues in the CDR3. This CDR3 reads CASSLVMTGGSYEQYF. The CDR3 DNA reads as TGTGCCAGCAGCTTAGTGATGACAGGGGGCTCCTACGAGCAGTACTTC.

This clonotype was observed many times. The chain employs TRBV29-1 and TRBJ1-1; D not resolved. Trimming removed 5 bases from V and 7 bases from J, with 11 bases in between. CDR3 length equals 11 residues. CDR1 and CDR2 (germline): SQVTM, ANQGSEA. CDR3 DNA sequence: TGCAGCGTTCCCGGACGGGGTGAAGCTTTCTTT. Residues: CSVPGRGEAFF.

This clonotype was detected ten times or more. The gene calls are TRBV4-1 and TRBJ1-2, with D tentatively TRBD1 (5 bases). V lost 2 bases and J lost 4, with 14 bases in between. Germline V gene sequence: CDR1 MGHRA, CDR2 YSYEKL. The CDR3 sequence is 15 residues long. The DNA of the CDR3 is TGCGCCAGCAGCCAATCGATGGGGGGAATCTATGGCTACACCTTC. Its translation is CASSQSMGGIYGYTF.

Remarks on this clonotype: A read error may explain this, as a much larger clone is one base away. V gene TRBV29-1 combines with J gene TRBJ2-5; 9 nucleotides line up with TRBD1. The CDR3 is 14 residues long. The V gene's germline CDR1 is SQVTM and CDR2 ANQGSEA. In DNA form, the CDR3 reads TGCAGCGTTGTGGGGGACAGGGCAAAAGAGGCCCAGTACTTC. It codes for CSVVGDRAKEAQYF.

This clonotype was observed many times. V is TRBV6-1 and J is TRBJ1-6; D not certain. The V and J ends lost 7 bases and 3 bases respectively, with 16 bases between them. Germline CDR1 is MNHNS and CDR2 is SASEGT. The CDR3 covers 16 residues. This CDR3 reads CASTFTLVGYNSPLHF. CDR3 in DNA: TGTGCCAGCACCTTCACTTTAGTGGGCTATAATTCACCCCTCCACTTT.

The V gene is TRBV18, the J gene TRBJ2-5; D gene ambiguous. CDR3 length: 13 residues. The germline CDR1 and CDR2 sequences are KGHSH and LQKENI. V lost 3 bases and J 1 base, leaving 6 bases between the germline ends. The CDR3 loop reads CASSPGIQETQYF. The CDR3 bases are TGTGCCAGCTCACCGGGGATCCAAGAGACCCAGTACTTC. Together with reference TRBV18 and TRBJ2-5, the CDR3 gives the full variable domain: NAGVMQNPRHLVRRRGQEARLRCSPMKGHSHVYWYRQLPEEGLKFMVYLQKENIIDESGMPKERFSAEFPKEGPSILRIQQVVRGDSAAYFCASSPGIQETQYFGPGTRLLVL.

The DNA for the CDR3 is TGTGCCAGCAGTTCCCGGGGTAAGCGCGTCGGCACAGATACGCAGTATTTT. As protein: CASSSRGKRVGTDTQYF. This chain connects TRBV6-5 to TRBJ2-3, with a tentative D call TRBD2 (5 bases). CDR3 size: 17 residues. Germline lookup yields CDR1 MNHEY and CDR2 SVGAGI. The V end lost 4 bases, the J end lost 1 base, and 18 bases lay between the germline ends.

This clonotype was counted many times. Here the CDR3 reads CASSSQDASSYEQYF. The CDR3 DNA sequence: TGTGCCAGCAGTTCACAGGACGCGAGCTCCTACGAGCAGTACTTC. The chain links TRBV27 to TRBJ2-7; D perhaps matches TRBD1 (5 bases). The CDR3 is 15 amino acids. Trimming removed 4 bases at V and 0 bases at J, with 13 bases between. Germline V gene sequence: CDR1 MNHEY, CDR2 SMNVEV (reference sequence).

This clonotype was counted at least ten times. CDR3 protein: CASNPGLAGDHTDTQYF. DNA for the CDR3: TGTGCCAGCAATCCGGGACTAGCGGGGGACCACACAGATACGCAGTATTTT. The chain links TRBV27 to TRBJ2-3; 14 bases match TRBD2. Per the germline V gene, CDR1 is MNHEY and CDR2 is SMNVEV (reference sequence). V trimming: 7 bases; J trimming: 2 bases; junction bases outside the gene matches: 8. The CDR3 loop spans 17 amino acids.

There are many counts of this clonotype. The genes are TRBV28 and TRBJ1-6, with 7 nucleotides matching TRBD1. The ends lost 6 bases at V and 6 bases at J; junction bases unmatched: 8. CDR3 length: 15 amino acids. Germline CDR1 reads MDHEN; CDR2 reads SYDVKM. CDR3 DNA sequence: TGTGCCAGCAGCCCAGACAGGGCCCTTAATTCACCCCTCCACTTT. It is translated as CASSPDRALNSPLHF.

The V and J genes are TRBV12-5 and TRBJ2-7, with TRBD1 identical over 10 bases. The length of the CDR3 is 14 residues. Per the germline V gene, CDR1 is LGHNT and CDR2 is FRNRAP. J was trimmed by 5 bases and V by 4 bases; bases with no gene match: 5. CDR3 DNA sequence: TGTGCTAGTGGTTGGGACAGGGGAATGGACGAGCAGTACTTC. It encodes CASGWDRGMDEQYF. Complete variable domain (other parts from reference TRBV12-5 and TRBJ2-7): DARVTQTPRHKVTEMGQEVTMRCQPILGHNTVFWYRQTMMQGLELLAYFRNRAPLDDSGMPKDRFSAEMPDATLATLKIQPSEPRDSAVYFCASGWDRGMDEQYFGPGTRLTVT.

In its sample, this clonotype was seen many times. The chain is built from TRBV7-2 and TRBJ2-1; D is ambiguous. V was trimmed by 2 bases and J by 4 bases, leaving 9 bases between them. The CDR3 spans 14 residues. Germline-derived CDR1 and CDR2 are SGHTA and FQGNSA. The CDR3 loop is CASSLLPAYNEQFF. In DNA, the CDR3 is TGTGCCAGCAGCTTACTTCCTGCTTACAATGAGCAGTTCTTC.

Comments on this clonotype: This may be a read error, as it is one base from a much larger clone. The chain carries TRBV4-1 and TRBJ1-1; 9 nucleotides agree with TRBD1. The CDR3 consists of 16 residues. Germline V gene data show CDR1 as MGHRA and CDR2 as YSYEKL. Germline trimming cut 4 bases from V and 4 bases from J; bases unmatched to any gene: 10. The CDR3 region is CASSRTLGQGGTEAFF. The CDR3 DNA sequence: TGCGCCAGCAGCCGGACCCTGGGACAGGGAGGCACTGAAGCTTTCTTT.

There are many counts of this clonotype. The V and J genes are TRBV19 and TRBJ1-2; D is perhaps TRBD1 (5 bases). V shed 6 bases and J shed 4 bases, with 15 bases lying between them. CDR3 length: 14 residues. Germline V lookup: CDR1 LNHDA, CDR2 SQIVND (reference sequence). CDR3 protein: CASSPRGGGYGYTF. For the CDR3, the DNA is TGTGCCAGTAGCCCGCGGGGGGGAGGCTATGGCTACACCTTC.

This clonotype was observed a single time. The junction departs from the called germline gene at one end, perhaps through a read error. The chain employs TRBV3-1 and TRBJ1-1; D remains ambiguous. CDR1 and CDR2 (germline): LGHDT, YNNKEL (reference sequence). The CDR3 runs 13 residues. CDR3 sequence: CAGSPRSNTEAFF. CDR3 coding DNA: TGTGCCGGCAGCCCCAGGAGTAACACTGAAGCTTTCTTT.

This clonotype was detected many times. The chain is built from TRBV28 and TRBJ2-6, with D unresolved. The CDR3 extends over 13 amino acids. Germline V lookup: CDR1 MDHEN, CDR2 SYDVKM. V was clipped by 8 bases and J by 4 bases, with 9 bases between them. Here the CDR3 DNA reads TGTGCCAGCGCCAGGTCCGGGGCCAACGTCCTGACTTTC. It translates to CASARSGANVLTF.

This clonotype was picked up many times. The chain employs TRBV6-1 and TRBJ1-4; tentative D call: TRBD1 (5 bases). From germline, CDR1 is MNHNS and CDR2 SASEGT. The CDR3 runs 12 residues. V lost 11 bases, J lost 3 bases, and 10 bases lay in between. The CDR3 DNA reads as TGTGCCGGGGGACGGGCTAATGAAAAACTGTTTTTT. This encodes CAGGRANEKLFF.

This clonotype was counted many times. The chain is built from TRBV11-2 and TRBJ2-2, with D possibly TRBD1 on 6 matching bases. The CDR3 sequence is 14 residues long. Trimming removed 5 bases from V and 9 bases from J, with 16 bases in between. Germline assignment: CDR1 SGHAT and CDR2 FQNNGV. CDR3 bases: TGTGCCAGCAGCCCACAACAGGGACCCCGGGAGCTGTTTTTT. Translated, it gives CASSPQQGPRELFF. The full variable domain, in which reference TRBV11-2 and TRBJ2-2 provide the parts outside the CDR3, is EAGVAQSPRYKIIEKRQSVAFWCNPISGHATLYWYQQILGQGPKLLIQFQNNGVVDDSQLPKDRFSAERLKGVDSTLKIQPAKLEDSAVYLCASSPQQGPRELFFGEGSRLTVL.

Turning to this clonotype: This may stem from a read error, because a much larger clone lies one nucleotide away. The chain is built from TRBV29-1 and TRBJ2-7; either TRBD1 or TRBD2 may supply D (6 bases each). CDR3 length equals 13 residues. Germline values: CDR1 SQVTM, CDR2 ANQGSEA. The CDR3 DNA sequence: TGCAGCGTCCCCGGGGGCAGGGAGGACGAGCTGTACTTC. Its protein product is CSVPGGREDELYF.

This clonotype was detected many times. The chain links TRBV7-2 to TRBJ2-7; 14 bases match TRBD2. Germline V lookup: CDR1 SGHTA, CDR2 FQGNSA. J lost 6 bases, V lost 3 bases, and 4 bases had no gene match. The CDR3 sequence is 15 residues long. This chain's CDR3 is CASSLRLAGGGEQYF. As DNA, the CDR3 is TGTGCCAGCAGCTTGCGACTAGCGGGAGGGGGCGAGCAGTACTTC.

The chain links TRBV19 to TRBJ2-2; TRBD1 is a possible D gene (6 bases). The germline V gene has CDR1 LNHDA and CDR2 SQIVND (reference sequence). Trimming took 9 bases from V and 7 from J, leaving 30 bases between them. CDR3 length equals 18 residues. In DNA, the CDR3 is TGTGCCAGCGCAGCAGGGGCCTTCGTCGCTTCAAACCTCGGGGAGCTGTTTTTT. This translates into CASAAGAFVASNLGELFF.

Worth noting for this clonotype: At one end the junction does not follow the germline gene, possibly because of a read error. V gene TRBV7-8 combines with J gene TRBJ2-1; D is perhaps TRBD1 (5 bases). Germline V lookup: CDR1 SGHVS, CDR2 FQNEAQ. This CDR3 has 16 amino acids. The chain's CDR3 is CASSSTDSYLYNDQSF. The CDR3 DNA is TGTGCCAGCAGCTCGACAGACTCGTACCTTTACAATGATCAGTCCTTC.

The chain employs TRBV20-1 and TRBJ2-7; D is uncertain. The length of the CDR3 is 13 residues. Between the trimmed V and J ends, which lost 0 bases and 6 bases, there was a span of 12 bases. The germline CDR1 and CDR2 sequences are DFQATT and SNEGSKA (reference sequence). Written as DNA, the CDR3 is TGCAGTGCTAGAGAGAACCTTGCCTTCGAGCAGTACTTC. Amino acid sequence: CSARENLAFEQYF.

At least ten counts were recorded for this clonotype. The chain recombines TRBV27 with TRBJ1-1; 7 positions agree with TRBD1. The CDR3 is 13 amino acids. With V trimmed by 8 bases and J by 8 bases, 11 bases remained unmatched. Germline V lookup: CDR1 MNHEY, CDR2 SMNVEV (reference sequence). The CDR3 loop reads CASGRFWGQEAFF. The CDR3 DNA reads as TGTGCCAGCGGACGATTCTGGGGACAGGAAGCTTTCTTT.

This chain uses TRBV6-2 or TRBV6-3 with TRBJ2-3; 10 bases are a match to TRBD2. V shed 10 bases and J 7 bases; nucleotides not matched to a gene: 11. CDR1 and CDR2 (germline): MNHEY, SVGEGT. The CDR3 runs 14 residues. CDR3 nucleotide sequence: TGTGCCATACGGAGCGGGGGGGGAACAAATACGCAGTATTTT. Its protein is CAIRSGGGTNTQYF.